A single sample gave rise to the 14 T cell receptor beta chains below, sequenced in a study of T cells in Graves' hyperthyroidism and ophthalmopathy. Researchers took RNA transcripts and amplified the TCR beta CDR3 regions from them. HTBI primers were used for first-round RT-PCR of the TCR CDR3. TCRdb passed the multiplex PCR reads through MiXCR, listing each CDR3 protein once. The sample contains 50,000 to 75,000 distinct CDR3 sequences, 49% of which appear only once. The sequencing sample was made of blood. These receptors were collected from a woman in her thirties with Graves' ophthalmopathy.

The J gene is TRBJ2-1, the V gene TRBV10-3; tentative D call: TRBD1 (6 bases). CDR3 length: 14 residues. Deletions cut 6 bases from V and 9 bases from J, with 18 bases between. Germline CDR1 is ENHRY and CDR2 is SYGVKD. The CDR3 region has the DNA TGTGCCATCAGGACAGGAACCGATCGGGGTGAGCAGTTCTTC. Amino acid sequence: CAIRTGTDRGEQFF.

V and J are TRBV7-6 and TRBJ2-3; D is unresolved. This CDR3 contains 15 residues. The germline V gene has CDR1 SGHVS and CDR2 FNYEAQ. Trimming stripped 5 bases from V and 2 bases from J, with 14 bases between. As DNA, the CDR3 is TGTGCCAGCAGCCCCCTCACCGGGTTCACAGATACGCAGTATTTT. It is translated as CASSPLTGFTDTQYF.

This clonotype is termed medium-sized. This chain links TRBV2 with TRBJ1-5, with TRBD1 identical over 7 bases. CDR3 length equals 13 residues. The germline gives CDR1 SNHLY, CDR2 FYNNEI. V trimming: 8 bases; J trimming: 6 bases; junction bases outside the gene matches: 7. CDR3 nucleotides: TGTGCCAGCGTTGGACAGGTCGGTCAGCCCCAGCATTTT. Its translation: CASVGQVGQPQHF.

CDR3 DNA sequence: TGTGCCAGTATCCTAGCGGGAGGGTTCGATGAGCAGTTCTTC. This codes for CASILAGGFDEQFF. J is TRBJ2-1 and V is TRBV19; 12 nucleotides line up with TRBD2. Germline V gives CDR1 LNHDA, CDR2 SQIVND (reference sequence). V was pared by 7 bases and J by 8 bases, with 6 bases of the junction left unmatched. This CDR3 contains 14 residues. The whole variable domain, filled in from reference TRBV19 and TRBJ2-1, reads DGGITQSPKYLFRKEGQNVTLSCEQNLNHDAMYWYRQDPGQGLRLIYYSQIVNDFQKGDIAEGYSVSREKKESFPLTVTSAQKNPTAFYLCASILAGGFDEQFFGPGTRLTVL.

This clonotype appeared many times. The rearrangement joins TRBV5-6 to TRBJ2-1, with D perhaps being TRBD1 or TRBD2 (5 bases each). The CDR3 length is 13 residues. CDR1 and CDR2 from the germline V gene are SGHDT and YYEEEE. V was trimmed by 4 bases and J by 8 bases, leaving 13 bases between them. This CDR3 reads CASSPGAHDEQFF. As DNA, the CDR3 is TGTGCCAGCAGCCCCGGGGCCCACGATGAGCAGTTCTTC.

This clonotype was counted ten times or more. V usage is TRBV6-1 and J usage is TRBJ2-3; a possible D gene is TRBD1 (8 bases). Trimming cost V 6 bases and J 4 bases, with 14 bases left between them. The CDR3 loop spans 14 amino acids. CDR1 is MNHNS and CDR2 is SASEGT in the germline V gene. DNA of the CDR3: TGTGCCAGCAGAAGGACAGGGAGGGCAGATACGCAGTATTTT. This codes for CASRRTGRADTQYF.

Regarding this clonotype: A junction end diverges from the germline sequence, so it may reflect a read error. The V and J genes are TRBV5-1 and TRBJ2-2; a weak D match, TRBD1 (6 bases). This CDR3 region has 15 residues. CDR1 is SGHRS, CDR2 YFSETQ, per germline. CDR3 in amino acids: CASSLGTANTGEQFF. CDR3 DNA: TGCGCCAGCAGCTTGGGGACAGCAAACACCGGGGAGCAGTTTTTT.

A note on this clonotype: The junction departs from the called germline gene at one end, perhaps through a read error. The genes are TRBV20-1 and TRBJ2-5; D tentatively fits TRBD1 or TRBD2 (5 bases each). Germline V gene sequence: CDR1 DFQATT, CDR2 SNEGSKA (reference sequence). The CDR3 has 17 amino acids. CDR3 DNA: TGCAGTGCTAGAGATTCGGGGCCGGGCTCCGTCGGGGAGACCCAGTGCTTC. This sequence encodes CSARDSGPGSVGETQCF.

J is TRBJ2-7 and V is TRBV7-3, with 11 positions matching TRBD2. The CDR3 sequence is 15 residues long. The germline CDR1 and CDR2 sequences are SGHTA and FQGTGA. V trimming: 0 bases; J trimming: 6 bases; junction bases outside the gene matches: 4. This CDR3 reads CASSLTGLAGIEQYF. CDR3 DNA sequence: TGTGCCAGCAGCTTAACCGGACTAGCGGGTATCGAGCAGTACTTC.

This clonotype came up many times. The V call is TRBV9, the J call TRBJ2-7, with TRBD2 matching 7 bases. Trimming removed 3 bases from V and 2 bases from J; junction bases left unmatched: 5. CDR3 length: 14 residues. The V gene's germline CDR1 is SGDLS and CDR2 YYNGEE. This CDR3 is CASSAASGAYEQYF. CDR3 sequence (DNA): TGTGCCAGCAGCGCGGCTAGCGGAGCCTACGAGCAGTACTTC.

This rearrangement joins TRBV7-2 to TRBJ2-3; D possibly corresponds to TRBD2 (5 bases). This CDR3 contains 14 residues. Germline V gene data show CDR1 as SGHTA and CDR2 as FQGNSA. V lost 1 base to trimming and J lost 5 bases, with 10 bases between them. This chain's CDR3 is CASSLGLEVDTQYF. In DNA, the CDR3 is TGTGCCAGCAGCTTAGGGCTGGAGGTAGATACGCAGTATTTT. The full variable domain, its missing parts supplied by reference TRBV7-2 and TRBJ2-3, is GAGVSQSPSNKVTEKGKDVELRCDPISGHTALYWYRQSLGQGLEFLIYFQGNSAPDKSGLPSDRFSAERTGGSVSTLTIQRTQQEDSAVYLCASSLGLEVDTQYFGPGTRLTVL.

This clonotype occurred many times. The genes are TRBV28 and TRBJ1-1; D not resolved. The CDR3 extends over 12 amino acids. In germline, CDR1 is MDHEN, CDR2 SYDVKM. Trimming took off 3 bases at V and 5 bases at J, with 7 bases between the two ends. The CDR3 bases are TGTGCCAGCAGTTTGACGTGGACTGAAGCTTTCTTT. Its translation: CASSLTWTEAFF.

This clonotype was counted ten times or more. The rearrangement links TRBV20-1 to TRBJ1-1, with TRBD1 as a possible D gene (5 bases). CDR3 length equals 16 residues. The germline V gene encodes CDR1 DFQATT and CDR2 SNEGSKA (reference sequence). V was pared by 0 bases and J by 3 bases, with 17 bases between. CDR3 region: CSARDPMNRLDTEAFF. DNA for the CDR3: TGCAGTGCTAGAGATCCGATGAACAGGTTGGACACTGAAGCTTTCTTT.

This clonotype was seen ten or more times. The chain employs TRBV5-6 and TRBJ2-2, with TRBD2 matching over 11 bases. Germline CDR1 reads SGHDT; CDR2 reads YYEEEE. Trimming removed 6 bases from V and 6 bases from J; junction bases left unmatched: 4. This CDR3 is built from 14 residues. The CDR3 bases are TGTGCCAGCATACTAGCGGGAGCCGCCGGGGAGCTGTTTTTT. This translates into CASILAGAAGELFF. The full variable domain, rest sourced from reference TRBV5-6 and TRBJ2-2, is DAGVTQSPTHLIKTRGQQVTLRCSPKSGHDTVSWYQQALGQGPQFIFQYYEEEERQRGNFPDRFSGHQFPNYSSELNVNALLLGDSALYLCASILAGAAGELFFGEGSRLTVL.